A selection of T cell receptor beta chains follows, all from one sample in a study of blood T cell repertoires in COVID-19. Some clones are missing from TCRdb's copy, which holds only in-frame ones; the method was immunoSEQ multiplex PCR. This table has 300,000 to 400,000 clones, about 89% appearing once. The sample taken for sequencing was peripheral blood. These receptors all stem from a woman in her forties or fifties who had recovered from COVID-19. Each CDR3 is given with its conserved first and last residue. D genes are given only for firm matches. Where a row states a size, it is once, few, many or the class of an expanded clone; other rows omit it.

j_gene	v_gene	d_gene	abundance	CDR3aa	CDR3nt
TRBJ2-7	TRBV29-1	TRBD2	.	CSAEGTRGTGGYEQYF	TGCAGCGCCGAGGGGACTAGGGGAACCGGCGGATACGAGCAGTACTTC
TRBJ2-7	TRBV10-3	TRBD1	.	CAIRAGQGPDEQYF	TGTGCCATCAGGGCGGGACAGGGGCCGGACGAGCAGTACTTC
TRBJ2-1	TRBV27	TRBD2	.	CASSLSTSGINEQFF	TGTGCCAGCAGTCTCAGTACTAGCGGGATAAATGAGCAGTTCTTC
TRBJ1-1	TRBV3-1/TRBV3-2	TRBD1	.	CASRRTGGLNTEAFF	TGTGCCAGCAGACGGACAGGGGGCCTGAACACTGAAGCTTTCTTT
TRBJ2-5	TRBV7-2	.	.	CASSSLHHMGHETQYF	TGTGCCAGCAGCTCCCTACACCATATGGGGCATGAGACCCAGTACTTC
TRBJ2-2	TRBV2	TRBD2	.	CASSILAGDTGELFF	TGTGCCAGCAGTATTCTAGCGGGAGACACCGGGGAGCTGTTTTTT
TRBJ1-6	TRBV6-6	.	.	CASSLTSRQSDSPLHF	TGTGCCAGCAGTCTTACCTCCCGACAGTCTGATTCACCCCTCCACTTT
TRBJ1-1	TRBV11-3	.	.	CASSLHSQGKAFF	TGTGCCAGCAGCTTGCACTCCCAGGGGAAAGCTTTCTTT
TRBJ2-1	TRBV24-1	.	.	CATSVLGSSYNEQFF	TGTGCCACCAGTGTACTGGGGAGCTCCTACAATGAGCAGTTCTTC
TRBJ2-1	TRBV10-3	TRBD2	.	CAIQEMAGVGDEQFF	TGTGCCATCCAGGAGATGGCGGGGGTAGGAGATGAGCAGTTCTTC
TRBJ2-7	TRBV6-4	.	.	CASTSYEQYF	TGTGCCAGCACGAGCTACGAGCAGTACTTC
TRBJ2-7	TRBV28	.	.	CASSGSRTYEQYF	TGTGCCAGCAGCGGGTCACGAACCTACGAGCAGTACTTC
TRBJ2-3	TRBV5-1	.	.	CASSLAPGGTDTQYF	TGCGCCAGCAGCTTGGCTCCCGGGGGCACAGATACGCAGTATTTT
TRBJ2-6	TRBV19	TRBD1	.	CASSQDRGGSGANVLTF	TGTGCCAGTAGTCAGGACAGGGGTGGTTCTGGGGCCAACGTCCTGACTTTC
TRBJ2-7	TRBV29-1	.	few	CSVSTGTYEQYF	TGCAGCGTTTCGACAGGAACCTACGAGCAGTACTTC
TRBJ2-7	TRBV11-1	.	.	CASSLLDEQYF	TGTGCCAGCAGCTTACTCGACGAGCAGTACTTC